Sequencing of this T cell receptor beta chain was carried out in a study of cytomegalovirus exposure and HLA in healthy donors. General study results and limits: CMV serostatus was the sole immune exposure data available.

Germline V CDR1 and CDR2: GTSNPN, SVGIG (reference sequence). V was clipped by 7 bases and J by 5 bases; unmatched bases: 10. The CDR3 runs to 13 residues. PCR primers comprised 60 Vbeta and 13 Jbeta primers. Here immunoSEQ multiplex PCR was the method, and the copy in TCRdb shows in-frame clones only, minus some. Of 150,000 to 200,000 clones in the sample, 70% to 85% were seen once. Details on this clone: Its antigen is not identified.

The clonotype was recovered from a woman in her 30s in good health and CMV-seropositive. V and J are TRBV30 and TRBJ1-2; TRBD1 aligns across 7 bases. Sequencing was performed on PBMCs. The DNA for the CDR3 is TGTGCCTTTATCCGGGACAGCTTGTATGGCTACACCTTC. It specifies CAFIRDSLYGYTF.